The clone carrying this T cell receptor beta chain occurred a few times. What it recognizes is unknown. immunoSEQ v3.0 was run at survey level. The protocol was immunoSEQ multiplex PCR, while the TCRdb copy is restricted to in-frame clones and leaves out a portion. The sample gives about 21,000 clones, more than 70% of which show up once; roughly 4% is in the top ten. The data originate from a study of long-term antiretroviral therapy in people with HIV. The overall study: Some samples came about a decade before the 2015 immediate-ART recommendation, and these were the earliest. General study findings and limits: Blood, drawn from about 2003 to 2018, may reflect older ART regimens.

After removal of 3 bases from V and 5 bases from J, the junction contained 11 bases not matched to a gene. The CDR3 totals 16 residues. Germline V lookup: CDR1 SGHTA, CDR2 FQGTGA. The rearrangement uses TRBV7-3 and TRBJ2-3; 7 bases align to TRBD2. Source: unsorted PBMCs, taken 2.3 years after starting antiretroviral therapy. The sequence was collected from a man aged 55 to 69 with HIV. CDR3 coding DNA: TGTGCCAGCAGCTTCCCCTTGGCGGGAGCAGGAGATACGCAGTATTTT. It yields the protein CASSFPLAGAGDTQYF.